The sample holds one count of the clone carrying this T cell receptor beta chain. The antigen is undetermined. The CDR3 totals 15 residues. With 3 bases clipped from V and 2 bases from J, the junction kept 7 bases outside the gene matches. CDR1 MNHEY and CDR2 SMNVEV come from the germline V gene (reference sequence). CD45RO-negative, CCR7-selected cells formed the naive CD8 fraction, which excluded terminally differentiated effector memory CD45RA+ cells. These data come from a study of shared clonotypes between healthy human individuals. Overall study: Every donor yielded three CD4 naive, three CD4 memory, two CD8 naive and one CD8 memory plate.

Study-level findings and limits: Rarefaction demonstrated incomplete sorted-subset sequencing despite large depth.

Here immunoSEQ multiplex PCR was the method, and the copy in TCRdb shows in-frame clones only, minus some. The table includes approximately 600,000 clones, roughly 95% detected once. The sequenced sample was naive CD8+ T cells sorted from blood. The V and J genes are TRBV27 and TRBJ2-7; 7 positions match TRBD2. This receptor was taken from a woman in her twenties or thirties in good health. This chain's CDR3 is CASSFVGRATYEQYF. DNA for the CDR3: TGTGCCAGCAGTTTTGTAGGGAGGGCCACCTACGAGCAGTACTTC.